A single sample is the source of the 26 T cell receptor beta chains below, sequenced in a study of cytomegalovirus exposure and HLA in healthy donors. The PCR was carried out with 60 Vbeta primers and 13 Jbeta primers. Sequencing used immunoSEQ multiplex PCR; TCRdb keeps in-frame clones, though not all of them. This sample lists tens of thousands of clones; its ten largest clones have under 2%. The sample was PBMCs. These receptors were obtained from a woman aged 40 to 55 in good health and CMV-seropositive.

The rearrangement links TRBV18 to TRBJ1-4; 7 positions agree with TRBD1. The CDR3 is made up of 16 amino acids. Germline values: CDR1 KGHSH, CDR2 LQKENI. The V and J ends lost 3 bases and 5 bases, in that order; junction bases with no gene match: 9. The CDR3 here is CASSPKTRGENEKLFF. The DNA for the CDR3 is TGTGCCAGCTCACCCAAGACCAGGGGGGAAAATGAAAAACTGTTTTTT.

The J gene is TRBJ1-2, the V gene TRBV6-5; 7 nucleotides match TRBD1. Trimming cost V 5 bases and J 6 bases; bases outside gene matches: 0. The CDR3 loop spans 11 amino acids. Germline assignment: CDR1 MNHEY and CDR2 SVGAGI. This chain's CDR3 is CASSDRDGYTF. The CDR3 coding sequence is TGTGCCAGCAGTGACAGGGATGGCTACACCTTC.

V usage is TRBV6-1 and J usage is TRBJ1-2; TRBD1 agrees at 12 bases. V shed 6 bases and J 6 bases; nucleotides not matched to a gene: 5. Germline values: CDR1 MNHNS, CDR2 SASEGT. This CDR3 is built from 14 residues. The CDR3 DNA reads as TGTGCCAGCAGGGGGGGGACAGGGGGCAATGGCTACACCTTC. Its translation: CASRGGTGGNGYTF.

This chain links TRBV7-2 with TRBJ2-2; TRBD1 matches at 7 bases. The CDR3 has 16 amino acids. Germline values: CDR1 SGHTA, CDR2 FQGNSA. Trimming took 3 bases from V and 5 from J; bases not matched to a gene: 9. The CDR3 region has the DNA TGTGCCAGCAGCTTGAGGACAGGCCCGAGGACCGGGGAGCTGTTTTTT. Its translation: CASSLRTGPRTGELFF.

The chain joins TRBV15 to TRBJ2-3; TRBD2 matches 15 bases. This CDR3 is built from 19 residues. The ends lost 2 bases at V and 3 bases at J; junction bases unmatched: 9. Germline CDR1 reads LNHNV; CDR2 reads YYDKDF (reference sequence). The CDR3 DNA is TGTGCCACCAGCAGATCGACAGGCGGGACTAGCGGGGGGACAGATACGCAGTATTTT. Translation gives CATSRSTGGTSGGTDTQYF.

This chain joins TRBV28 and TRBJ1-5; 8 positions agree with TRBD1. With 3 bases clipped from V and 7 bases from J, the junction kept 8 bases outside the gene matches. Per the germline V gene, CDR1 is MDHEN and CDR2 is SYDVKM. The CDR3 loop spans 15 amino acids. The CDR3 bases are TGTGCCAGCAGTTTGGGCAGGGGGCTACGGCAGCCCCAGCATTTT. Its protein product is CASSLGRGLRQPQHF.

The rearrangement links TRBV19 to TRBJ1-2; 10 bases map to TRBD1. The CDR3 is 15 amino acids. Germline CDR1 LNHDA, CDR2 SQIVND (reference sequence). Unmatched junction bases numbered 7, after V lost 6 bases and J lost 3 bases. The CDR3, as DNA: TGTGCCAGTAGCCCGACAGGGGGCTCCTACTATGGCTACACCTTC. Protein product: CASSPTGGSYYGYTF.

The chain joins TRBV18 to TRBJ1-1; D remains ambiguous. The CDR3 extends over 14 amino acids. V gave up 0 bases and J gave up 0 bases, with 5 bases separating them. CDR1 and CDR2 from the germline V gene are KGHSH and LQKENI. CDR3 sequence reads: CASSPPSLNTEAFF. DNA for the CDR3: TGTGCCAGCTCACCACCGTCGTTGAACACTGAAGCTTTCTTT. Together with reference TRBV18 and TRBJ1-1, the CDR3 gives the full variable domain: NAGVMQNPRHLVRRRGQEARLRCSPMKGHSHVYWYRQLPEEGLKFMVYLQKENIIDESGMPKERFSAEFPKEGPSILRIQQVVRGDSAAYFCASSPPSLNTEAFFGQGTRLTVV.

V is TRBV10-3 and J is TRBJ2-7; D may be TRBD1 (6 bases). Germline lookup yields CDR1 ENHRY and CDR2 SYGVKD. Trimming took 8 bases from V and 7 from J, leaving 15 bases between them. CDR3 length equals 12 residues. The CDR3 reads CAIPGTLKEQYF. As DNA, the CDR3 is TGTGCCATCCCCGGGACATTAAAAGAGCAGTACTTC.

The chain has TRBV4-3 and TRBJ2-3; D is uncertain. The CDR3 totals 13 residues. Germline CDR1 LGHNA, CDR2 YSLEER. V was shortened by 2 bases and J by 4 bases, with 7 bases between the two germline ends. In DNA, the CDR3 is TGCGCCAGCAGCCAAAACCGAGCAGATACGCAGTATTTT. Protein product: CASSQNRADTQYF.

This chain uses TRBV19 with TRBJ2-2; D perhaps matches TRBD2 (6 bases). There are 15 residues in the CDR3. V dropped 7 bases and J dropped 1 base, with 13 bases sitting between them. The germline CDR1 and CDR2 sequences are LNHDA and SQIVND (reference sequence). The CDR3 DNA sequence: TGTGCCAGTAAACCAACAGCGGGGAACACCGGGGAGCTGTTTTTT. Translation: CASKPTAGNTGELFF.

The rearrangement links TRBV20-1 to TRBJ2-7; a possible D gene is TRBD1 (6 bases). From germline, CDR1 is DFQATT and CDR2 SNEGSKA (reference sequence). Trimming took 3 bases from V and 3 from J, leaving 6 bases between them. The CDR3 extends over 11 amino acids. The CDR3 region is CSARDSYEQYF. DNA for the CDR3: TGCAGTGCTAGGGACAGCTACGAGCAGTACTTC.

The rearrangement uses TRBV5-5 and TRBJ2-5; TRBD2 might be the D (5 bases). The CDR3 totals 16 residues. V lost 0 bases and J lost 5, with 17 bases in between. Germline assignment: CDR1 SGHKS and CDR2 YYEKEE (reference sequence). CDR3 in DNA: TGTGCCAGCAGCTTGGGATTAGCTAGAGGCGGGGAGACCCAGTACTTC. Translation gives CASSLGLARGGETQYF.

In DNA form, the CDR3 reads TGTGCCAGCAGTTTTTATGTCGGGACAGGGAACACCGGGGAGCTGTTTTTT. Protein product: CASSFYVGTGNTGELFF. V is TRBV28 and J is TRBJ2-2, with 8 positions matching TRBD1. With 3 bases clipped from V and 1 base from J, the junction kept 7 bases outside the gene matches. This CDR3 has 17 amino acids. Germline V CDR1 and CDR2: MDHEN, SYDVKM.

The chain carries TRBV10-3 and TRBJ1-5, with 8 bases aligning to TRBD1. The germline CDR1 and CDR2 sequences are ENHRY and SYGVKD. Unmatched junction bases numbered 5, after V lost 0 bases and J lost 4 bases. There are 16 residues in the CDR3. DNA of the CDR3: TGTGCCATCAGTGAGTCGACAGGGGCTAGAAATCAGCCCCAGCATTTT. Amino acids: CAISESTGARNQPQHF.

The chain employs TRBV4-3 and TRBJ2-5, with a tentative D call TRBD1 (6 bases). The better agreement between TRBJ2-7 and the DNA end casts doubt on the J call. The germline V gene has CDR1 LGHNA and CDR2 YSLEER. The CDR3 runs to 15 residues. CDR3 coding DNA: TGCGCCAGCAGCCAAGATTGGCCAGGGGCCTACGAGCAGTACTTC. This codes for CASSQDWPGAYEQYF.

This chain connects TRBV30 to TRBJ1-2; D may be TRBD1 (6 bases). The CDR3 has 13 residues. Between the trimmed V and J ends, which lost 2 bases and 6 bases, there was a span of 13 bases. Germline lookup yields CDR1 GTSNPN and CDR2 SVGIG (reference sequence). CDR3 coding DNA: TGTGCCTGGAGTCTACAGGGCTTTCATGGCTACACCTTC. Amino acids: CAWSLQGFHGYTF.

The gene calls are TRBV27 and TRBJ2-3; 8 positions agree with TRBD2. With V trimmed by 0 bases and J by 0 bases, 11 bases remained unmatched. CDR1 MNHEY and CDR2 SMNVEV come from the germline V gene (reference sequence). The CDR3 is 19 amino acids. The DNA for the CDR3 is TGTGCCAGCAGTTTATCGTACCCCACTAGCGGCCATAGCACAGATACGCAGTATTTT. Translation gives CASSLSYPTSGHSTDTQYF.

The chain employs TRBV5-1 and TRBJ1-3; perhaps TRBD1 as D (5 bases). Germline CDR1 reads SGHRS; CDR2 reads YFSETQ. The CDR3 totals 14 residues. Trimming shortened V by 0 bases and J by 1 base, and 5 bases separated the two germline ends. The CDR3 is CASSLEGSGNTIYF. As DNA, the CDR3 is TGCGCCAGCAGCTTGGAGGGGTCTGGAAACACCATATATTTT.

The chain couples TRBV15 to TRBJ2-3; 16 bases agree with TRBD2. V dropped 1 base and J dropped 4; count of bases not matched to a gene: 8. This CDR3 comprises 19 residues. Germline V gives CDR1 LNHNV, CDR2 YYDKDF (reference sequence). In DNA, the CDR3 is TGTGCCACCAGCAGAGGGGGGACTAGCGGGGGGGCTGGACCAGATACGCAGTATTTT. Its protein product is CATSRGGTSGGAGPDTQYF. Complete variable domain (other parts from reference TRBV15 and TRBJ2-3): DAMVIQNPRYQVTQFGKPVTLSCSQTLNHNVMYWYQQKSSQAPKLLFHYYDKDFNNEADTPDNFQSRRPNTSFCFLDIRSPGLGDTAMYLCATSRGGTSGGAGPDTQYFGPGTRLTVL.

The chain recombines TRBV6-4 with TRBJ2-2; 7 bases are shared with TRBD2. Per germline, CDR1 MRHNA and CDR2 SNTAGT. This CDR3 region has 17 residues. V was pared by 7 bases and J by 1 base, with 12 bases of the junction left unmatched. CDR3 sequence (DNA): TGTGCCAGCACCGGACTAGAAAAATTCGTGAACACCGGGGAGCTGTTTTTT. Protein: CASTGLEKFVNTGELFF.

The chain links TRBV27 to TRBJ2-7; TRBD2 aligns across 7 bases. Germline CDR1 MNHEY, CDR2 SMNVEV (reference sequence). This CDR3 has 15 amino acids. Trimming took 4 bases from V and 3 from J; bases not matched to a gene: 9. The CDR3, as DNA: TGTGCCAGCAGTTCCCGGCGGCTAGCGGTCTACGAGCAGTACTTC. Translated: CASSSRRLAVYEQYF.

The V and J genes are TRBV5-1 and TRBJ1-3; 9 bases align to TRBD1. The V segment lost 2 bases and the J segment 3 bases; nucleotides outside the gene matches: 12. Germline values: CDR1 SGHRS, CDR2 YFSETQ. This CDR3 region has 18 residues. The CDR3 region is CASSLTPPPGQGGNTIYF. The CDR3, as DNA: TGCGCCAGCAGCTTAACACCTCCCCCGGGACAGGGTGGAAACACCATATATTTT.

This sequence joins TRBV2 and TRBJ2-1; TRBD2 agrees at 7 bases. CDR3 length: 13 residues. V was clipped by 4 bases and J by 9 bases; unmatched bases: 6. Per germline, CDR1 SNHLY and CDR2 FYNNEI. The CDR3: CASSVTSEGEQFF. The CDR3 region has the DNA TGTGCCAGCAGTGTAACTAGCGAGGGTGAGCAGTTCTTC.

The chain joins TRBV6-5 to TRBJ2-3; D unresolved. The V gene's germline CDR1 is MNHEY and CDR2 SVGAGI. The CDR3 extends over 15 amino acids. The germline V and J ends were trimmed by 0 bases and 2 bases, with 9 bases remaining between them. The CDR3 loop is CASSYSPQNTDTQYF. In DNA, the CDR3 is TGTGCCAGCAGTTACTCCCCACAAAACACAGATACGCAGTATTTT.

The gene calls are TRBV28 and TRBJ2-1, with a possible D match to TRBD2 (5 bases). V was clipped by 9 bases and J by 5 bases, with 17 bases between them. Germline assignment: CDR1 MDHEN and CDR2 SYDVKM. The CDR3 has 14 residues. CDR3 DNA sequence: TGTGCCAGTAGCTCCCAGCGGTGGGACAATGAGCAGTTCTTC. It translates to CASSSQRWDNEQFF.